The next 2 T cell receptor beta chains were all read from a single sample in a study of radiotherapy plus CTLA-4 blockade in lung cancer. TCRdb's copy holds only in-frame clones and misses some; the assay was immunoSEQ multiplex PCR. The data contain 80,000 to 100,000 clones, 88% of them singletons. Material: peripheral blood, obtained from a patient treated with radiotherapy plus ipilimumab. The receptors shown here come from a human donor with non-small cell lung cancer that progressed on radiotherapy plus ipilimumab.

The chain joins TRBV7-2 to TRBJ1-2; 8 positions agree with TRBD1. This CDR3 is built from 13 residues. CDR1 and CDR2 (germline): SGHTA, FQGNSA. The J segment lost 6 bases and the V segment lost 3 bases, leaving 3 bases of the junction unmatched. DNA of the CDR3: TGTGCCAGCAGCTTGGACAGGGTAAATGGCTACACCTTC. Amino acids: CASSLDRVNGYTF.

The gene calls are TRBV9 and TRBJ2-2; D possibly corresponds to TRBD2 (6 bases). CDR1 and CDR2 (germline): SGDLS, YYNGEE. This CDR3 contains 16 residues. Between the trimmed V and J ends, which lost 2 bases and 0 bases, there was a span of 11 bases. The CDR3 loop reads CASSVSGTSNTGELFF. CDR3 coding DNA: TGTGCCAGCAGCGTTTCCGGGACTTCGAACACCGGGGAGCTGTTTTTT.